This T cell receptor (beta chain) was retrieved from a study of siplizumab effects on memory and regulatory T cells (dated by TCRdb to the late 2010s). For the wider study: The study examined how the anti-CD2 antibody siplizumab affects alloreactive T-cell subsets in allogeneic mixed lymphocyte reactions built from human PBMCs. The full study reports these points: Of the alloreactive CD4+ clones that could be mapped, the Treg-derived share averaged 68.8% with siplizumab compared with about 25% in control reactions. The suppressive function of proliferating Tregs from siplizumab cultures was not functionally confirmed. Compared with memory T cells, unstimulated naive T cells appeared more diverse, and naive cells seemed to make a substantial contribution to the alloresponse. A naive or memory phenotype could not be assigned to roughly 75-95% of proliferating CD4+ or CD8+ clones. Because sequences at frequencies below about 10^-5 were poorly captured, only a minor fraction of alloreactive clones could be mapped back to unstimulated subsets. Siplizumab significantly reduced the cumulative frequency of alloreactive sequences traceable to unstimulated CD4+ memory T cells.

As for this clone: Its antigen is not yet known. No base qualities exist here, and no much larger clone lies one base off it.

The germline V gene encodes CDR1 MNHNS and CDR2 SASEGT. Including the terminal cysteine and phenylalanine, the CDR3 comprises 14 residues. Of the read, only the CDR3 DNA is kept; its 42 bases are in frame from base 1. Trimming removed 4 bases from V and 0 bases from J, leaving 7 bases between the germline ends. TCRbeta CDR3 sequencing was performed on sorted unstimulated T cells and on proliferating T cells recovered from mixed lymphocyte reactions. Fresh whole blood from fewer than 11 HLA-typed healthy donors was used as the source from which PBMCs were isolated. To map where alloreactive clones came from, unstimulated CD4+ regulatory T cells were FACS-sorted. Receptor libraries were prepared by the immunoSEQ multiplex PCR assay. Each sample had 9 x 10^4 or so TCR templates assayed by the deep sequencing platform. Genomic DNA extracted from sorted T cells was the material used for TCRbeta CDR3 sequencing. The published analysis was carried out like this. The R programming language was used for the clonal analysis of the TCRbeta CDR3 data. Comparing unstimulated samples against CFSE-low samples taken after the reaction was how alloreactive CD4+ and CD8+ clones were defined. By matching sequences to the repertoires of sorted unstimulated Treg and non-Treg cells, each alloreactive CD4+ clone was assigned a regulatory or non-regulatory origin. Imported from immuneACCESS, the table was reduced by TCRdb to in-frame sequences with V and J called. These copies leave out some clones; in studies compared against another copy, an unresolved V gene accounts for under half, and the cause of the remainder is not known. V, J and clone size were drawn from that table, and D and trimming were deduced from the DNA. Here the sample has 98,000 or so clones; about 94% occur a single time. The ten most abundant clones make up approximately 0.67% of the sample.

The sequence is built from TRBV6-1 and TRBJ1-5; too little of a D gene remains to name it. The sequencing sample was made of Tregs sorted from blood. This receptor was obtained from a human donor in good health. The DNA is as follows: TGTGCCAGCAGTGGAGGCTATAGCAATCAGCCCCAGCATTTT. This yields the protein CASSGGYSNQPQHF.